Included here is one T cell receptor (beta chain) sequence, with context. This sample was included in a study of blood T cell repertoires in COVID-19. Overall study context: There were acute and convalescent COVID-19 samples, and they came from the United States, Italy and Spain. PBMCs, B-cell-depleted T cells, or T cells provided the cDNA or gDNA that made up the material.

Authors' data handling: Amplified reference gene primers provided the basis for estimating nucleated cell counts. Produced via immunoSEQ multiplex PCR; TCRdb's table is partial and in-frame only. Clone size and the V and J calls come from that table; the DNA yielded D and trimming. The sample carries roughly 45,000 clones, over 75% recorded once. Trimming cost V 0 bases and J 2 bases; bases outside gene matches: 4. The CDR3 has 14 amino acids. Germline V gene data show CDR1 as GTSNPN and CDR2 as SVGIG (reference sequence). J is TRBJ2-7 and V is TRBV30; 7 bases fit TRBD1. The sequence was collected from a woman aged 55-70 years with acute or convalescent COVID-19. Material for sequencing was peripheral blood. CDR3 DNA sequence: TGTGCCTGGAGTGTAGGGCAGGGGGCCTACGAGCAGTACTTC. Protein: CAWSVGQGAYEQYF. The variable domain in full, completed from reference TRBV30 and TRBJ2-7, reads SQTIHQWPATLVQPVGSPLSLECTVEGTSNPNLYWYRQAAGRGLQLLFYSVGIGQISSEVPQNLSASRPQDRQFILSSKKLLLSDSGFYLCAWSVGQGAYEQYFGPGTRLTVT.